One sample yielded the 20 T cell receptor beta chains listed below, sequenced in a study of cytomegalovirus exposure and HLA in healthy donors. With 60 Vbeta and 13 Jbeta primers, the PCR was carried out. Data came from immunoSEQ multiplex PCR; TCRdb stores just in-frame clones and leaves some out. In the table there are tens of thousands of clones, around 82% of which are singletons. The sequenced material came from PBMCs. These receptors all stem from a female donor in good health and CMV-seronegative.

The chain combines TRBV7-2 with TRBJ1-2; TRBD1 matches 9 bases. Germline-derived CDR1 and CDR2 are SGHTA and FQGNSA. The CDR3 extends over 15 amino acids. The trim removed 4 bases at V and 2 bases at J, leaving 5 bases unmatched. CDR3 amino acids: CASSSLTGGNYGYTF. Written as DNA, the CDR3 is TGTGCCAGCAGCTCCCTGACAGGGGGGAACTATGGCTACACCTTC. The variable domain in full, with the rest retrieved from reference TRBV7-2 and TRBJ1-2, is GAGVSQSPSNKVTEKGKDVELRCDPISGHTALYWYRQSLGQGLEFLIYFQGNSAPDKSGLPSDRFSAERTGGSVSTLTIQRTQQEDSAVYLCASSSLTGGNYGYTFGSGTRLTVV.

The chain recombines TRBV19 with TRBJ1-2; the D gene is possibly TRBD1 (5 bases). V was clipped by 2 bases and J by 0 bases, with 7 bases between them. Per the germline V gene, CDR1 is LNHDA and CDR2 is SQIVND (reference sequence). This CDR3 has 14 residues. The DNA of the CDR3 is TGTGCCAGTAGTATACCGACAGCTAACTATGGCTACACCTTC. It specifies CASSIPTANYGYTF.

The J gene is TRBJ2-5, the V gene TRBV4-1; 8 positions agree with TRBD2. The CDR3 runs to 14 residues. J was trimmed by 5 bases and V by 3 bases; bases with no gene match: 5. Germline V gene sequence: CDR1 MGHRA, CDR2 YSYEKL. This CDR3 reads CASSQVSGGETQYF. For the CDR3, the DNA is TGCGCCAGCAGCCAGGTTTCGGGGGGGGAGACCCAGTACTTC.

The chain carries TRBV2 and TRBJ1-2, with TRBD1 matching over 12 bases. Looked up from germline, CDR1 is SNHLY and CDR2 is FYNNEI. The CDR3 totals 12 residues. V shed 11 bases, J shed 8 bases, and the junction held 6 bases outside the gene matches. In DNA form, the CDR3 reads TGTGCCGGCCGGGACAGGGGGCGCGGCTACACCTTC. It yields the protein CAGRDRGRGYTF.

The chain is built from TRBV5-1 and TRBJ1-6; 8 bases line up with TRBD1. The CDR3 spans 15 residues. Losses at the gene ends were 4 bases for V and 7 bases for J; bases not matched to a gene: 7. The germline gives CDR1 SGHRS, CDR2 YFSETQ. CDR3 sequence: CASSPGGQENSPLHF. CDR3 bases: TGCGCCAGCAGCCCAGGGGGACAGGAGAATTCACCCCTCCACTTT.

The chain combines TRBV15 with TRBJ1-5; no reliable D call. The CDR3 consists of 15 residues. CDR1 is LNHNV and CDR2 is YYDKDF in the germline V gene (reference sequence). Trimming removed 6 bases from V and 0 bases from J, with 12 bases in between. The CDR3 is CATRPDGGSNQPQHF. Written as DNA, the CDR3 is TGTGCCACCAGACCCGACGGCGGTAGCAATCAGCCCCAGCATTTT.

The chain couples TRBV4-1 to TRBJ2-3; 9 nucleotides match TRBD2. V was clipped by 1 base and J by 2 bases; unmatched bases: 4. CDR3 length: 16 amino acids. Germline assignment: CDR1 MGHRA and CDR2 YSYEKL. DNA of the CDR3: TGCGCCAGCAGCCAAGGTCCTAGCGGGGCCACAGATACGCAGTATTTT. It encodes CASSQGPSGATDTQYF.

The rearrangement uses TRBV15 and TRBJ1-6; D not resolved. This CDR3 spans 13 amino acids. Trimming pared 3 bases from V and 14 bases from J, leaving 14 bases between. From germline, CDR1 is LNHNV and CDR2 YYDKDF (reference sequence). The CDR3 region is CATSSYGELALHF. The CDR3 DNA reads TGTGCCACCAGCAGCTACGGGGAGCTGGCCCTCCACTTT.

The V gene is TRBV7-9, the J gene TRBJ1-1; TRBD1 agrees at 7 bases. V dropped 0 bases and J dropped 6; count of bases not matched to a gene: 7. The CDR3 totals 15 residues. Germline loops: CDR1 SEHNR, CDR2 FQNEAQ (reference sequence). The CDR3 region is CASSLALGGTAEAFF. Here the CDR3 DNA reads TGTGCCAGCAGCTTAGCGCTTGGCGGGACAGCTGAAGCTTTCTTT. Drawing the rest from reference TRBV7-9 and TRBJ1-1, the complete variable domain is DTGVSQNPRHKITKRGQNVTFRCDPISEHNRLYWYRQTLGQGPEFLTYFQNEAQLEKSRLLSDRFSAERPKGSFSTLEIQRTEQGDSAMYLCASSLALGGTAEAFFGQGTRLTVV.

V and J are TRBV11-2 and TRBJ2-3, with D uncertain. The V end lost 5 bases, the J end lost 0 bases, and 9 bases lay between the germline ends. There are 14 residues in the CDR3. Per the germline V gene, CDR1 is SGHAT and CDR2 is FQNNGV. The CDR3 DNA reads TGTGCCAGCAGCATCGAGCTCAGCACAGATACGCAGTATTTT. It yields the protein CASSIELSTDTQYF.

This chain joins TRBV28 and TRBJ2-3; no firm D call. The CDR3 sequence is 12 residues long. V lost 4 bases, J lost 6 bases, and 8 bases lay in between. Germline assignment: CDR1 MDHEN and CDR2 SYDVKM. In DNA, the CDR3 is TGTGCCAGCAGTTCGACATCGGATACGCAGTATTTT. Protein: CASSSTSDTQYF.

This clone was found once. This rearrangement joins TRBV15 to TRBJ1-2, with TRBD1 matching over 10 bases. After removal of 0 bases from V and 4 bases from J, the junction contained 5 bases not matched to a gene. Germline lookup yields CDR1 LNHNV and CDR2 YYDKDF (reference sequence). The CDR3 sequence is 16 residues long. The CDR3: CATSRDQTGGIYGYTF. Here the CDR3 DNA reads TGTGCCACCAGCAGAGATCAGACAGGGGGCATCTATGGCTACACCTTC.

To note about this clone: The junction differs from germline at one of its ends, possibly a read error. The identical CDR3 is also encoded by other nucleotide sequences in the sample. This chain connects TRBV5-1 to TRBJ1-1; weak D call: TRBD1 (5 bases). The CDR3 consists of 16 residues. The germline V gene has CDR1 SGHRS and CDR2 YFSETQ. CDR3 amino acids: CASSLELGRVGTEAFF. The CDR3 DNA follows: TGCGCCAGCAGCTTGGAACTCGGCAGGGTAGGCACTGAAGCCTTCTTT.

The DNA for the CDR3 is TGTGCTAGTGGCTCCAAGACAGGAGGCTCCTACAATGAGCAGTTCTTC. Its translation is CASGSKTGGSYNEQFF. The rearrangement joins TRBV12-5 to TRBJ2-1; weak D call: TRBD1 (6 bases). Germline CDR1 is LGHNT and CDR2 is FRNRAP. This CDR3 contains 16 residues. V gave up 6 bases and J gave up 0 bases, with 15 bases separating them.

This chain uses TRBV2 with TRBJ2-1; TRBD2 matches at 7 bases. This CDR3 has 13 residues. The germline gives CDR1 SNHLY, CDR2 FYNNEI. Losses at the gene ends were 10 bases for V and 6 bases for J; bases not matched to a gene: 9. CDR3 in amino acids: CATTRGGTNEQFF. The CDR3 DNA reads as TGTGCCACAACGAGGGGAGGGACCAATGAGCAGTTCTTC.

The chain joins TRBV9 to TRBJ1-3; 7 bases match TRBD1. The CDR3 length is 15 residues. J was trimmed by 1 base and V by 3 bases; bases with no gene match: 4. CDR1 and CDR2 (germline): SGDLS, YYNGEE. The chain's CDR3 is CASSAQTGSGNTIYF. The CDR3 coding sequence is TGTGCCAGCAGCGCCCAGACAGGGTCTGGAAACACCATATATTTT.

This chain uses TRBV9 with TRBJ2-3, with a possible D match to TRBD1 (6 bases). V was shortened by 1 base and J by 2 bases, with 8 bases between the two germline ends. Germline V gene lookup returns CDR1 SGDLS and CDR2 YYNGEE. This CDR3 region has 14 residues. The CDR3 region is CASSVRGTTDTQYF. As DNA, the CDR3 is TGTGCCAGCAGCGTAAGGGGGACCACAGATACGCAGTATTTT.

This clone occurred a few times. V usage is TRBV7-9 and J usage is TRBJ2-1, with TRBD2 identical over 10 bases. Germline CDR1 is SEHNR and CDR2 is FQNEAQ (reference sequence). With V trimmed by 5 bases and J by 4 bases, 11 bases remained unmatched. The length of the CDR3 is 17 residues. DNA for the CDR3: TGTGCCAGCAGCCACCTACTGGGGACTAGCGCTTACAATGAGCAGTTCTTC. Translation: CASSHLLGTSAYNEQFF.

This chain links TRBV6-1 with TRBJ2-2; 13 nucleotides agree with TRBD2. The CDR3 loop spans 18 amino acids. Germline-derived CDR1 and CDR2 are MNHNS and SASEGT. The trim removed 1 base at V and 4 bases at J, leaving 6 bases unmatched. In DNA, the CDR3 is TGTGCCAGCAGTGAAGAACTAGCGGGGGGGCCGGGCACCGGGGAGCTGTTTTTT. It specifies CASSEELAGGPGTGELFF.

The chain employs TRBV2 and TRBJ1-2, with D hard to call. Germline V gene data show CDR1 as SNHLY and CDR2 as FYNNEI. The V gene lost 6 bases and the J gene lost 6 bases, with 8 bases spanning the gap. This CDR3 has 11 residues. CDR3 loop: CASSPFHGYTF. The CDR3, as DNA: TGTGCCAGCAGCCCGTTCCATGGCTACACCTTC.